The 18 T cell receptor beta chains in this list originate from one sample, sequenced in a study of regulatory T cells in long-lasting Graves disease. Sample time point: newly diagnosed GD, antithyroid drugs for less than 3 months. The TCR library used RNA extracted from PBMCs. In building TCR beta libraries, iRepertoire HTBI primers were used together with Arm-PCR of CDR3 regions. TCRdb itself ran the multiplex PCR reads through MiXCR, one entry per CDR3 protein. The data hold some 500,000 distinct CDR3 sequences, with around an eighth observed a single time. This same sample was also part of a study on T cells in Graves' hyperthyroidism and ophthalmopathy.

The sequencing here drew on peripheral blood mononuclear cells (PBMCs), taken at new diagnosis, from a patient treated with antithyroid drugs. The origin of the receptors is a man younger than 45 with Graves disease.

This clonotype was counted ten times or more. V usage is TRBV19 and J usage is TRBJ1-1, with 11 nucleotides matching TRBD1. The J segment lost 4 bases and the V segment lost 7 bases, leaving 5 bases of the junction unmatched. The CDR3 spans 14 residues. CDR1 LNHDA and CDR2 SQIVND come from the germline V gene (reference sequence). The CDR3 bases are TGTGCCAGTACTAGGGACAGGGGGGGCACTGAAGCTTTCTTT. This codes for CASTRDRGGTEAFF.

The chain links TRBV20-1 to TRBJ1-1; a weak D match, TRBD1 (5 bases). Trimming cost V 3 bases and J 0 bases, with 8 bases left between them. Germline CDR1 DFQATT, CDR2 SNEGSKA (reference sequence). CDR3 length equals 13 residues. The CDR3 DNA sequence: TGCAGTGCTAGGGTGGACATGAACACTGAAGCTTTCTTT. This gives the protein CSARVDMNTEAFF.

As for this clonotype: A read error is possible here, since a much larger clone lies one base away. The rearrangement uses TRBV5-1 and TRBJ1-5; no clear D. This CDR3 contains 18 residues. Germline V gene data show CDR1 as SGHRS and CDR2 as YFSETQ. V lost 2 bases to trimming and J lost 7 bases, with 25 bases between them. This chain's CDR3 is CASSFLMVRTEASQPQHF. The CDR3 nucleotides are TGCGCCAGCAGCTTCTTAATGGTGCGGACGGAGGCATCCCAGCCCCAGCATTTT.

This clonotype was counted ten times or more. The CDR3 spells CASSPAGTHNTEAFF. In DNA form, the CDR3 reads TGTGCCAGCAGCCCTGCCGGGACGCACAACACTGAAGCTTTCTTT. The chain recombines TRBV11-2 with TRBJ1-1, with a tentative D call TRBD1 (5 bases). The germline CDR1 and CDR2 sequences are SGHAT and FQNNGV. V gave up 5 bases and J gave up 2 bases, with 15 bases separating them. The CDR3 sequence is 15 residues long.

This clonotype has a count of ten or more. V gene TRBV2 combines with J gene TRBJ2-7; the match to TRBD2 covers 9 bases. This CDR3 region has 17 residues. Germline V gene lookup returns CDR1 SNHLY and CDR2 FYNNEI. The J segment lost 3 bases and the V segment lost 0 bases, leaving 9 bases of the junction unmatched. The CDR3 region has the DNA TGTGCCAGCAGTGAAGCGCTTGCCCTAGCGGGATACTACGAGCAGTACTTC. Encoded protein: CASSEALALAGYYEQYF.

This clonotype has at least ten counts. The rearrangement joins TRBV7-9 to TRBJ1-2, with D possibly matching TRBD1 (5 bases). The V end was cut by 3 bases, the J end by 6 bases, with 5 bases between. Per germline, CDR1 SEHNR and CDR2 FQNEAQ (reference sequence). The CDR3 loop spans 11 amino acids. CDR3 DNA sequence: TGTGCCAGCAGCTTGGGGGATGGCTACACCTTC. It translates to CASSLGDGYTF.

This clonotype has only a few counts. This sequence joins TRBV7-9 and TRBJ1-3, with D perhaps TRBD1 (5 bases). Germline CDR1 reads SEHNR; CDR2 reads FQNEAQ (reference sequence). CDR3 length: 15 amino acids. With 5 bases removed from V and 2 bases from J, the gap between germline ends came to 13 bases. Written as DNA, the CDR3 is TGTGCCAGCAGCCCCCCAGGGCAGGCTGGAAACACCATATATTTT. Encoded protein: CASSPPGQAGNTIYF.

This clonotype was recorded a few times. V is TRBV6-5 and J is TRBJ2-5, with D possibly matching TRBD2 (6 bases). Germline CDR1 and CDR2: MNHEY and SVGAGI. The CDR3 consists of 16 residues. The ends were cut back, 2 bases at V and 5 bases at J, with 18 bases in the middle. The CDR3 bases are TGTGCCAGCAGTTACGGACGGGAGACGGTGAAGGAGACCCAGTACTTC. Amino acid sequence: CASSYGRETVKETQYF.

This chain links TRBV29-1 with TRBJ1-4; TRBD1 matches 10 bases. The CDR3 consists of 12 residues. The germline CDR1 and CDR2 sequences are SQVTM and ANQGSEA. CDR3 sequence (DNA): TGCGTAGGGGGACAGGGGAATGAAAAACTGTTTTTT. This sequence encodes CVGGQGNEKLFF.

There are a few counts of this clonotype. V usage is TRBV5-1 and J usage is TRBJ1-5, with TRBD1 identical over 11 bases. The CDR3 totals 15 residues. V was clipped by 3 bases and J by 4 bases; unmatched bases: 3. Germline CDR1 SGHRS, CDR2 YFSETQ. The CDR3 reads CASSWGQGENQPQHF. DNA for the CDR3: TGCGCCAGCAGCTGGGGACAGGGGGAAAATCAGCCCCAGCATTTT.

Ten or more counts support this clonotype. The DNA for the CDR3 is TGCAGTGCTAGAATAGAGGTAGGGTACAATGAGCAGTTCTTC. This gives the protein CSARIEVGYNEQFF. V usage is TRBV20-1 and J usage is TRBJ2-1; D gene uncertain. The V and J ends lost 2 bases and 4 bases respectively, with 12 bases between them. The CDR3 is made up of 14 amino acids. CDR1 is DFQATT, CDR2 SNEGSKA, per germline (reference sequence).

This clonotype showed up just a few times. The chain recombines TRBV29-1 with TRBJ2-1; D uncertain. The CDR3 has 14 residues. Germline V gene sequence: CDR1 SQVTM, CDR2 ANQGSEA. Trimming left V 0 bases short and J 11 bases short, with 17 bases between. The CDR3 is CSVEDALGRLKQFF. The CDR3 region has the DNA TGCAGCGTTGAAGATGCCCTGGGAAGGCTTAAGCAGTTCTTC.

This clonotype was seen repeatedly, ten times or more. An end of the junction does not agree with germline; a read error may underlie this. The rearrangement links TRBV6-2 or TRBV6-3 to TRBJ2-1, with TRBD2 matching 16 bases. This CDR3 has 14 residues. Germline V lookup: CDR1 MNHEY, CDR2 SVGEGT. CDR3 protein: CGTSGRVAYNEQFF. CDR3 in DNA: TGCGGGACTAGCGGGAGGGTTGCCTACAATGAGCAGTTCTTC.

The chain is built from TRBV7-6 and TRBJ2-7; TRBD1 aligns across 10 bases. The CDR3 is 14 residues long. Looked up from germline, CDR1 is SGHVS and CDR2 is FNYEAQ. V dropped 6 bases and J dropped 5; count of bases not matched to a gene: 7. CDR3 amino acids: CASSPTGGRDEQYF. The CDR3 DNA reads as TGTGCCAGCAGTCCGACAGGGGGCCGGGACGAGCAGTACTTC.

Regarding this clonotype: A much more abundant neighbour one base away suggests this may be a read error. This rearrangement joins TRBV29-1 to TRBJ2-5; 10 bases match TRBD2. The CDR3 is made up of 14 amino acids. Per the germline V gene, CDR1 is SQVTM and CDR2 is ANQGSEA. The CDR3 region is CSVARLAGAETQHF. In DNA, the CDR3 is TGCAGCGTTGCACGGCTAGCGGGAGCGGAGACCCAGCACTTC. The entire variable domain, with the rest obtained from reference TRBV29-1 and TRBJ2-5, is as follows: SAVISQKPSRDICQRGTSLTIQCQVDSQVTMMFWYRQQPGQSLTLIATANQGSEATYESGFVIDKFPISRPNLTFSTLTVSNMSPEDSSIYLCSVARLAGAETQHFGPGTRLLVL.

This clonotype was seen many times. This sequence joins TRBV7-9 and TRBJ2-1; D remains unclear. The V end lost 7 bases, the J end lost 0 bases, and 7 bases lay between the germline ends. The CDR3 has 13 amino acids. From germline, CDR1 is SEHNR and CDR2 FQNEAQ (reference sequence). The CDR3 is CASTNNSYNEQFF. CDR3 in DNA: TGTGCCAGCACCAACAACTCCTACAATGAGCAGTTCTTC.

This clonotype was observed many times. The gene calls are TRBV3-1 and TRBJ2-7, with 9 bases identical to TRBD2. Trimming cost V 4 bases and J 3 bases; bases outside gene matches: 7. The CDR3 runs to 15 residues. Germline V lookup: CDR1 LGHDT, CDR2 YNNKEL (reference sequence). CDR3 bases: TGTGCCAGCAGCCCAGCGGGGGGAGTCTTCTACGAGCAGTACTTC. It yields the protein CASSPAGGVFYEQYF.

In its sample, this clonotype was seen many times. The genes are TRBV20-1 and TRBJ2-5; D tentatively fits TRBD1 or TRBD2 (5 bases each). V dropped 5 bases and J dropped 4 bases, with 14 bases sitting between them. The CDR3 sequence is 13 residues long. Germline lookup yields CDR1 DFQATT and CDR2 SNEGSKA (reference sequence). The CDR3 region is CSAGSPGRETQYF. The DNA for the CDR3 is TGCAGTGCTGGATCCCCAGGGAGAGAGACCCAGTACTTC.